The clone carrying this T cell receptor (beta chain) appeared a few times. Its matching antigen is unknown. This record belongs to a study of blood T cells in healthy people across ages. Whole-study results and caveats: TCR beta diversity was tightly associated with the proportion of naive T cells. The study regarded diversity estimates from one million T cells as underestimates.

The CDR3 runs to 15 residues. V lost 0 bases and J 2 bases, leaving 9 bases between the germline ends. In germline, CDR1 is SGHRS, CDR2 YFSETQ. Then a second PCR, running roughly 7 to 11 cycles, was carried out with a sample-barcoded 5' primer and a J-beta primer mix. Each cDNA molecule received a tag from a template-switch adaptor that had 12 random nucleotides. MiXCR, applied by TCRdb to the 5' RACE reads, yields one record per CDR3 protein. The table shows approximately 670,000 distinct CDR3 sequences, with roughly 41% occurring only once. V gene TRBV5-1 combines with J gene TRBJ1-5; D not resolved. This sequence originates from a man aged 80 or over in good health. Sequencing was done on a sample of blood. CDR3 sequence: CASSLDGIGNQPQHF. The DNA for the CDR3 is TGCGCCAGCAGCTTGGATGGTATCGGCAATCAGCCCCAGCATTTT.